This entry lists 32 T cell receptor beta chains sequenced from one sample in a study of blood T cell repertoires in COVID-19. Sequencing was performed with immunoSEQ multiplex PCR; in TCRdb, only in-frame clones are kept and a portion is missing. The sample lists 150,000 or so clones; around 78% were seen once. The sample consisted of peripheral blood. All receptors derive from a man older than 75 with acute or convalescent COVID-19.

The chain joins TRBV6-6 to TRBJ2-6, with D maybe TRBD2 (6 bases). V was pared by 7 bases and J by 0 bases, with 7 bases between. The CDR3 is made up of 14 amino acids. CDR1 MNHNY and CDR2 SVGAGI come from the germline V gene (reference sequence). The CDR3, as DNA: TGTGCCAGCATCGGGGGCTCTGGGGCCAACGTCCTGACTTTC. Its translation: CASIGGSGANVLTF.

The V gene is TRBV4-3, the J gene TRBJ2-3; 13 bases line up with TRBD2. Germline assignment: CDR1 LGHNA and CDR2 YSLEER. CDR3 length equals 15 residues. The V segment lost 4 bases and the J segment 4 bases; nucleotides outside the gene matches: 2. CDR3 coding DNA: TGCGCCAGCAGCCTTGGGACTAGCGGGGCAGATACGCAGTATTTT. It specifies CASSLGTSGADTQYF.

The chain recombines TRBV6-1 with TRBJ1-2; D unclear. The CDR3 runs to 15 residues. CDR1 and CDR2 (germline): MNHNS, SASEGT. Deletions cut 0 bases from V and 4 bases from J, with 12 bases between. CDR3 loop: CASSEAAASGYGYTF. In DNA form, the CDR3 reads TGTGCCAGCAGTGAAGCGGCGGCGTCGGGCTATGGCTACACCTTC.

A word on this clone: Other DNA sequences in this sample translate to the same CDR3. The V call is TRBV6-5, the J call TRBJ1-2; 10 bases line up with TRBD1. Looked up from germline, CDR1 is MNHEY and CDR2 is SVGAGI. J was trimmed by 4 bases and V by 2 bases; bases with no gene match: 4. The CDR3 length is 15 residues. CDR3 in DNA: TGTGCCAGCAGTTACAGGGGACAGGGGTCCTATGGCTACACCTTC. Residues: CASSYRGQGSYGYTF.

V gene TRBV19 combines with J gene TRBJ1-2; D remains unclear. The CDR3 is 13 amino acids. Germline lookup yields CDR1 LNHDA and CDR2 SQIVND (reference sequence). Deletions cut 3 bases from V and 4 bases from J, with 9 bases between. The CDR3 DNA follows: TGTGCCAGTAGTATCCCCGAAGCCTATGGCTACACCTTC. This sequence encodes CASSIPEAYGYTF.

The chain recombines TRBV11-2 with TRBJ2-1; D might be TRBD2 (6 bases). There are 17 residues in the CDR3. Germline values: CDR1 SGHAT, CDR2 FQNNGV. Trimming cost V 5 bases and J 4 bases, with 21 bases left between them. CDR3 region: CASSPTAGNFLYNEQFF. Here the CDR3 DNA reads TGTGCCAGCAGCCCTACTGCGGGGAATTTTTTGTACAATGAGCAGTTCTTC.

The chain recombines TRBV11-2 with TRBJ2-3, with 9 positions matching TRBD2. V trimming: 5 bases; J trimming: 4 bases; junction bases outside the gene matches: 4. Germline assignment: CDR1 SGHAT and CDR2 FQNNGV. CDR3 size: 14 residues. CDR3 DNA: TGTGCCAGCAGCCTAGCGGGGTTCTCAGATACGCAGTATTTT. Protein product: CASSLAGFSDTQYF.

V usage is TRBV5-1 and J usage is TRBJ1-2; D gene unclear. Germline CDR1 SGHRS, CDR2 YFSETQ. This CDR3 is 15 amino acids long. Trimming took 0 bases from V and 0 from J, leaving 9 bases between them. The CDR3 DNA sequence: TGCGCCAGCAGCTTGGACCCTAGCCCTAACTATGGCTACACCTTC. This gives the protein CASSLDPSPNYGYTF.

The chain recombines TRBV24-1 with TRBJ2-1, with TRBD1 matching over 9 bases. The CDR3 loop spans 14 amino acids. The V segment lost 4 bases and the J segment 7 bases; nucleotides outside the gene matches: 4. Germline V gives CDR1 KGHDR, CDR2 SFDVKD. CDR3 region: CATSDRDRENEQFF. CDR3 nucleotides: TGTGCCACCAGTGACAGGGACAGGGAGAATGAGCAGTTCTTC.

This clone occurred a few times. The rearrangement joins TRBV12-2 to TRBJ1-6. TRBV12-2 is shown as a pseudogene. This CDR3 contains 17 residues. CDR3 protein: CASRSAGGASYNSPLHF. CDR3 in DNA: TGTGCAAGTCGCTCTGCGGGGGGCGCCTCCTATAATTCACCCCTCCACTTT.

The chain employs TRBV5-1 and TRBJ2-5; 9 bases are shared with TRBD2. Trimming removed 1 base from V and 8 bases from J; junction bases left unmatched: 9. This CDR3 has 15 amino acids. Germline V gene data show CDR1 as SGHRS and CDR2 as YFSETQ. CDR3 nucleotide sequence: TGCGCCAGCAGCTTGAGTGGTAGCGGGGGTGAAACCCAGTACTTC. As protein: CASSLSGSGGETQYF.

This chain links TRBV5-1 with TRBJ1-2, with a weak D call TRBD1 (5 bases). There are 14 residues in the CDR3. CDR1 is SGHRS and CDR2 is YFSETQ in the germline V gene. V lost 2 bases to trimming and J lost 6 bases, with 14 bases between them. CDR3 coding DNA: TGCGCCAGCAGCTTTATATCAGGGCTCGATGGCTACACCTTC. Protein sequence: CASSFISGLDGYTF.

The rearrangement joins TRBV11-3 to TRBJ2-1, with 10 positions matching TRBD1. This CDR3 contains 14 residues. The ends lost 5 bases at V and 11 bases at J; junction bases unmatched: 9. Looked up from germline, CDR1 is SGHNT and CDR2 is YENEEA. The CDR3 protein is CASSRGTGVGQQFF. In DNA form, the CDR3 reads TGTGCCAGCAGCAGGGGGACAGGGGTTGGGCAGCAGTTCTTC.

This chain joins TRBV15 and TRBJ2-5; tentatively, D is TRBD1 (5 bases). The V end lost 0 bases, the J end lost 5 bases, and 10 bases lay between the germline ends. There are 14 residues in the CDR3. Looked up from germline, CDR1 is LNHNV and CDR2 is YYDKDF (reference sequence). The CDR3 DNA reads as TGTGCCACCAGCAGAGATACAGGAGAGGAGACCCAGTACTTC. It specifies CATSRDTGEETQYF.

The chain couples TRBV5-1 to TRBJ2-1; D might be TRBD2 (6 bases). The V end was cut by 0 bases, the J end by 0 bases, with 7 bases between. The CDR3 has 15 residues. Germline V gene data show CDR1 as SGHRS and CDR2 as YFSETQ. CDR3 loop: CASSLDGSSYNEQFF. CDR3 nucleotides: TGCGCCAGCAGCTTGGACGGGAGCTCCTACAATGAGCAGTTCTTC.

This clone was counted a few times. This chain uses TRBV11-3 with TRBJ2-6; 9 nucleotides align to TRBD1. CDR1 is SGHNT and CDR2 is YENEEA in the germline V gene. The V and J ends lost 4 bases and 4 bases, in that order; junction bases with no gene match: 5. The CDR3 loop spans 16 amino acids. CDR3 in amino acids: CASSSRQGDGANVLTF. The DNA for the CDR3 is TGTGCCAGCAGCTCACGACAGGGGGACGGGGCCAACGTCCTGACTTTC.

J is TRBJ2-3 and V is TRBV30; 8 bases are shared with TRBD1. V trimming: 0 bases; J trimming: 0 bases; junction bases outside the gene matches: 2. The germline V gene has CDR1 GTSNPN and CDR2 SVGIG (reference sequence). The CDR3 length is 15 residues. The CDR3, as DNA: TGTGCCTGGAGTGTTGGACAGGGAAGCACAGATACGCAGTATTTT. It codes for CAWSVGQGSTDTQYF.

The CDR3 protein is CASSAVGGNSPLHF. In nucleotides, the CDR3 is TGTGCCAGCAGCGCAGTGGGGGGGAATTCACCCCTCCACTTT. The rearrangement uses TRBV7-9 and TRBJ1-6, with a weak D call TRBD1 (5 bases). Trimming removed 5 bases from V and 7 bases from J, with 12 bases in between. Germline V gives CDR1 SEHNR, CDR2 FQNEAQ (reference sequence). There are 14 residues in the CDR3.

The chain links TRBV3-1 (or the pseudogene TRBV3-2) to TRBJ1-5; no clear D gene. V was pared by 4 bases and J by 3 bases, with 4 bases between. Germline V lookup: CDR1 LGHDT, CDR2 YNNKEL (reference sequence). CDR3 length: 12 residues. The CDR3 region has the DNA TGTGCCAGCAGCCTTTACAATCAGCCCCAGCATTTT. Its protein product is CASSLYNQPQHF.

V and J are TRBV6-5 and TRBJ2-5; TRBD1 matches 11 bases. The J segment lost 5 bases and the V segment lost 4 bases, leaving 3 bases of the junction unmatched. The CDR3 contains 14 residues. Germline V CDR1 and CDR2: MNHEY, SVGAGI. The DNA for the CDR3 is TGTGCCAGCAGTTCTGGACAGGGGGCCGAGACCCAGTACTTC. This sequence encodes CASSSGQGAETQYF.

The chain links TRBV5-5 to TRBJ1-5, with 9 bases identical to TRBD1. This CDR3 contains 17 residues. From germline, CDR1 is SGHKS and CDR2 YYEKEE (reference sequence). Germline trimming cut 4 bases from V and 2 bases from J; bases unmatched to any gene: 10. CDR3 sequence: CASSQGQGNWGNQPQHF. The DNA for the CDR3 is TGTGCCAGCAGCCAAGGACAGGGGAATTGGGGCAATCAGCCCCAGCATTTT.

V is TRBV28 and J is TRBJ2-2; 8 positions agree with TRBD1. Unmatched junction bases numbered 6, after V lost 5 bases and J lost 13 bases. Per the germline V gene, CDR1 is MDHEN and CDR2 is SYDVKM. There are 12 residues in the CDR3. The CDR3 loop reads CASSLQGVGLFF. The CDR3 nucleotides are TGTGCCAGCAGTCTACAGGGGGTCGGGCTGTTTTTT.

The chain couples TRBV3-1 (or the pseudogene TRBV3-2) to TRBJ2-3; no clear D gene. The V and J ends lost 1 base and 0 bases respectively, with 8 bases between them. This CDR3 spans 15 amino acids. The V gene's germline CDR1 is LGHDT and CDR2 YNNKEL (reference sequence). The CDR3 is CASSQALQSTDTQYF. Here the CDR3 DNA reads TGTGCCAGCAGCCAAGCCCTCCAGAGCACAGATACGCAGTATTTT.

The CDR3 coding sequence is TGTGCCAGCAGCTTAGGCAGGGGGCAAGGCAAAAACATTCAGTACTTC. Translating gives CASSLGRGQGKNIQYF. The chain carries TRBV11-2 and TRBJ2-4; 8 bases match TRBD1. V dropped 1 base and J dropped 3; count of bases not matched to a gene: 5. Germline V gene sequence: CDR1 SGHAT, CDR2 FQNNGV. The CDR3 runs 16 residues.

The chain is built from TRBV9 and TRBJ1-5, with 7 nucleotides matching TRBD1. Germline lookup yields CDR1 SGDLS and CDR2 YYNGEE. The J segment lost 9 bases and the V segment lost 0 bases, leaving 9 bases of the junction unmatched. The CDR3 is made up of 15 amino acids. The DNA for the CDR3 is TGTGCCAGCAGCGTAGGGGGGGACAGTTGGACGCCCCAGCATTTT. Its protein is CASSVGGDSWTPQHF.

This chain joins TRBV28 and TRBJ1-1, with a possible D match to TRBD1 (6 bases). Trimming took off 4 bases at V and 1 base at J, with 19 bases between the two ends. The CDR3 is 17 residues long. CDR1 MDHEN and CDR2 SYDVKM come from the germline V gene. CDR3: CASSSSGVNLGNTEAFF. Written as DNA, the CDR3 is TGTGCCAGCAGTTCTTCAGGGGTGAATCTCGGGAACACTGAAGCTTTCTTT.

J is TRBJ2-3 and V is TRBV7-8, with D perhaps matching TRBD2 (5 bases). This CDR3 spans 14 amino acids. V was pared by 1 base and J by 2 bases, with 7 bases between. Germline CDR1 is SGHVS and CDR2 is FQNEAQ. CDR3 DNA sequence: TGTGCCAGCAGCTTAGGGAGGCACACAGATACGCAGTATTTT. This encodes CASSLGRHTDTQYF. The full variable domain, its missing parts supplied by reference TRBV7-8 and TRBJ2-3, is GAGVSQSPRYKVAKRGQDVALRCDPISGHVSLFWYQQALGQGPEFLTYFQNEAQLDKSGLPSDRFFAERPEGSVSTLKIQRTQQEDSAVYLCASSLGRHTDTQYFGPGTRLTVL.

This chain joins TRBV7-6 and TRBJ1-3, with D possibly matching TRBD1 (5 bases). CDR1 and CDR2 from the germline V gene are SGHVS and FNYEAQ. The CDR3 contains 16 residues. Trimming stripped 5 bases from V and 0 bases from J, with 14 bases between. CDR3 amino acids: CASSAAGGGSGNTIYF. CDR3 bases: TGTGCCAGCAGCGCCGCCGGGGGGGGCTCTGGAAACACCATATATTTT.

J is TRBJ2-1 and V is TRBV29-1; D perhaps matches TRBD2 (6 bases). The CDR3 covers 14 residues. Germline V gene sequence: CDR1 SQVTM, CDR2 ANQGSEA. V lost 4 bases, J lost 3 bases, and 13 bases lay in between. The CDR3 DNA follows: TGCAGCGTTGCCAGGAGGGTAGACTACAATGAGCAGTTCTTC. This encodes CSVARRVDYNEQFF.

As for this clone: An end of the junction does not agree with germline; a read error may underlie this. The gene calls are TRBV2 and TRBJ1-2, with D tentatively TRBD1 (6 bases). This CDR3 contains 13 residues. Germline V lookup: CDR1 SNHLY, CDR2 FYNNEI. The chain's CDR3 is CASSEEVSGQGRF. CDR3 sequence (DNA): TGTGCCAGCAGTGAAGAAGTTTCAGGGCAGGGGCGCTTC.

The rearrangement links TRBV7-2 to TRBJ1-5; possible D gene TRBD1, 6 bases. The V gene's germline CDR1 is SGHTA and CDR2 FQGNSA. The CDR3 contains 15 residues. Trimming removed 5 bases at V and 3 bases at J, with 14 bases between. The CDR3 region has the DNA TGTGCCAGCAGCAGGACGCAGGGGAACAATCAGCCCCAGCATTTT. Translation gives CASSRTQGNNQPQHF.

V gene TRBV3-1 (or the pseudogene TRBV3-2) combines with J gene TRBJ2-3, with 10 bases that match TRBD2. Trimming removed 3 bases from V and 0 bases from J; junction bases left unmatched: 6. CDR1 is LGHDT, CDR2 YNNKEL, per germline (reference sequence). There are 17 residues in the CDR3. The CDR3 sequence: CASSHISGGLSTDTQYF. In nucleotides, the CDR3 is TGTGCCAGCAGCCATATTAGCGGGGGGCTGAGCACAGATACGCAGTATTTT.